In this sample, the clone carrying this T cell receptor (beta chain) turned up many times. Its antigen is still unknown. The CDR3 extends over 17 amino acids. V lost 3 bases and J lost 4; bases outside the gene matches: 6. Germline V gene lookup returns CDR1 SGHDT and CDR2 YYEEEE. This specimen comes from a study of breast tumors, draining lymph nodes, adjacent tissues. Breast cancer patients provided tissue from their axillary draining lymph nodes. Study outcomes and limitations: Tumor and nontumor repertoires were significantly more similar in luminal-like than in basal-like breast cancer. Tumor TCR diversity was below lymph nodes but above nontumor tissue. That most tumor T cells come from lymph nodes remained unproven.

MiXCR, applied by TCRdb to the multiplex PCR reads, yields one record per CDR3 protein. The sample has some 150,000 distinct CDR3 sequences; around 22% are singletons. Sequenced material: axillary lymph node tissue. The V and J genes are TRBV5-6 and TRBJ1-6; 11 positions agree with TRBD1. The receptor's source is a female donor with breast cancer. Some clones in this sample may be carry-over from other donors' samples. CDR3 region: CASSSSRDRGYNSPLHF. Here the CDR3 DNA reads TGTGCCAGCAGCTCCTCCCGGGACAGGGGGTATAATTCACCCCTCCACTTT.